Following are 18 T cell receptor beta chains from one sample sequenced in a study of T-cell reconstitution after alpha-beta-depleted transplantation in children. A TCRbeta library incorporating unique molecular identifiers was prepared. In TCRdb, the PCR reads were re-called with MiXCR into one record per CDR3 protein. Among 330,000 or so distinct CDR3 sequences, around 10% were seen once, and the ten largest hold approximately 7%. The sample consisted of PBMCs, taken before TCRalphabeta/CD19-depleted stem cell transplant. These TCRs come from a boy younger than two with acute myeloid leukemia, due to receive a stem cell transplant.

This clonotype was counted many times. The gene calls are TRBV5-1 and TRBJ2-3; D perhaps matches TRBD2 (6 bases). Germline V gene sequence: CDR1 SGHRS, CDR2 YFSETQ. The V gene lost 0 bases and the J gene lost 2 bases, with 10 bases spanning the gap. The CDR3 consists of 15 residues. CDR3 sequence: CASSLVLAHTDTQYF. CDR3 DNA: TGCGCCAGCAGCTTGGTACTAGCTCACACAGATACGCAGTATTTT.

This clonotype has ten or more counts. The gene calls are TRBV25-1 and TRBJ2-2, with 8 bases that match TRBD1. The CDR3 spans 16 residues. J gave up 1 base and V 7 bases, and 8 bases lay outside the gene matches. Per germline, CDR1 MGHDK and CDR2 SYGVNS. CDR3 DNA: TGTGCCAGCACTCGGCCGGGACAGGTGAACACCGGGGAGCTGTTTTTT. Translating gives CASTRPGQVNTGELFF.

This clonotype has at least ten counts. The genes are TRBV19 and TRBJ2-5, with 7 bases identical to TRBD1. Germline CDR1 and CDR2: LNHDA and SQIVND (reference sequence). This CDR3 comprises 13 residues. V shed 6 bases, J shed 5 bases, and the junction held 6 bases outside the gene matches. The CDR3 loop is CASSLDRAETQYF. CDR3 nucleotides: TGTGCCAGTAGCCTCGACAGGGCCGAGACCCAGTACTTC.

This clonotype has more than one count but fewer than ten. The V call is TRBV4-2, the J call TRBJ2-7; no firm D call. The CDR3 has 15 amino acids. The ends were cut back, 5 bases at V and 0 bases at J, with 14 bases in the middle. CDR1 is LGHNA, CDR2 YNFKEQ, per germline. CDR3 sequence: CASSTWTVSSYEQYF. The CDR3 region has the DNA TGTGCCAGCAGCACCTGGACGGTGAGCTCCTACGAGCAGTACTTC.

Comment on this clonotype: A much more abundant neighbour one base away suggests this may be a read error. The chain has TRBV5-1 and TRBJ2-2, with D perhaps TRBD1 (5 bases). CDR3 size: 15 residues. The germline V and J ends were trimmed by 3 bases and 4 bases, with 13 bases remaining between them. Germline V lookup: CDR1 SGHRS, CDR2 YFSETQ. CDR3 in amino acids: CASSSRAEITGELFF. CDR3 nucleotide sequence: TGCGCCAGCAGCTCCAGGGCAGAGATCACCGGGGAGCTGTTTTTT.

This clonotype was detected many times. This rearrangement joins TRBV12-3 or TRBV12-4 to TRBJ2-1, with TRBD2 matching over 12 bases. This CDR3 has 14 amino acids. V shed 5 bases, J shed 10 bases, and the junction held 6 bases outside the gene matches. CDR3 nucleotide sequence: TGTGCCAGCAGTAGAGGGCTAGCGGGGGGGGAGCAGTTCTTC. Its translation: CASSRGLAGGEQFF.

With respect to this clonotype: A much larger clone lies one base from this, so it may be a read error. The chain joins TRBV29-1 to TRBJ2-1; 11 nucleotides align to TRBD2. This CDR3 comprises 18 residues. Looked up from germline, CDR1 is SQVTM and CDR2 is ANQGSEA. The CDR3, as DNA: TGCGGCGTCCCTAGACTAGCGGGATCTCCGGTTCCCTACAATGAGCAGTTCTTC. Its translation is CGVPRLAGSPVPYNEQFF.

The chain links TRBV14 to TRBJ2-1, with no clear D. The CDR3 has 13 amino acids. Germline V gene data show CDR1 as SGHDN and CDR2 as FVKESK. Deletions cut 4 bases from V and 4 bases from J, with 8 bases between. CDR3 DNA sequence: TGTGCCAGCAGCCGCCAATCTTACAATGAGCAGTTCTTC. Translation gives CASSRQSYNEQFF.

This clonotype was observed many times. CDR3 protein: CASSLDFFPEQYF. The CDR3 DNA follows: TGCGCCAGCAGCTTGGACTTTTTTCCCGAGCAGTACTTC. This chain links TRBV5-1 with TRBJ2-7, with no clear D. The V end lost 0 bases, the J end lost 6 bases, and 10 bases lay between the germline ends. Germline V gene data show CDR1 as SGHRS and CDR2 as YFSETQ. This CDR3 has 13 amino acids.

Ten or more counts support this clonotype. V is TRBV20-1 and J is TRBJ2-7, with a possible D match to TRBD1 (6 bases). V lost 3 bases and J 5 bases, leaving 17 bases between the germline ends. The germline V gene has CDR1 DFQATT and CDR2 SNEGSKA (reference sequence). The CDR3 extends over 14 amino acids. The CDR3 DNA is TGCAGTGCTAGCCCACGGACAGTTCTCCACGAGCAGTACTTC. This encodes CSASPRTVLHEQYF.

This clonotype has just a few counts. The gene calls are TRBV7-3 and TRBJ2-1; D is unclear. V was trimmed by 2 bases and J by 7 bases, leaving 21 bases between them. The CDR3 loop spans 17 amino acids. Germline V gene lookup returns CDR1 SGHTA and CDR2 FQGTGA. CDR3 in DNA: TGTGCCAGCAGCTTATACGCTTGGTCCACCGACGGGAATGAGCAGTTCTTC. This translates into CASSLYAWSTDGNEQFF.

This clonotype was recorded many times. This sequence joins TRBV13 and TRBJ2-7; 7 bases match TRBD1. In germline, CDR1 is PRHDT, CDR2 FYEKMQ (reference sequence). The V segment lost 5 bases and the J segment 0 bases; nucleotides outside the gene matches: 7. This CDR3 is 15 amino acids long. The CDR3 loop is CASSHRQGPSYEQYF. CDR3 nucleotide sequence: TGTGCCAGCAGCCACAGACAGGGTCCCTCCTACGAGCAGTACTTC. The variable domain in full, completed from reference TRBV13 and TRBJ2-7, reads AAGVIQSPRHLIKEKRETATLKCYPIPRHDTVYWYQQGPGQDPQFLISFYEKMQSDKGSIPDRFSAQQFSDYHSELNMSSLELGDSALYFCASSHRQGPSYEQYFGPGTRLTVT.

This clonotype occurred a few times. The rearrangement joins TRBV10-2 to TRBJ1-6; a weak D match, TRBD1 (5 bases). The CDR3 covers 13 residues. Germline V gives CDR1 WSHSY, CDR2 SAAADI. V shed 7 bases and J shed 7 bases, with 11 bases lying between them. CDR3 in amino acids: CASNLQENSPLHF. In DNA form, the CDR3 reads TGCGCCAGCAATTTACAGGAGAATTCACCCCTCCACTTT.

The chain has TRBV11-2 and TRBJ2-1; 8 bases match TRBD1. The junction had 5 bases not matched to a gene; V was cut back by 4 bases and J by 6 bases. The CDR3 runs to 14 residues. Germline V gene sequence: CDR1 SGHAT, CDR2 FQNNGV. CDR3 region: CASSYWDRSNEQFF. The CDR3 bases are TGTGCCAGCAGCTACTGGGACAGGTCCAATGAGCAGTTCTTC.

This clonotype was seen ten or more times. The chain links TRBV10-3 to TRBJ2-3; 7 bases line up with TRBD1. Germline V gives CDR1 ENHRY, CDR2 SYGVKD. After removal of 4 bases from V and 4 bases from J, the junction contained 14 bases not matched to a gene. The CDR3 is made up of 17 amino acids. This CDR3 reads CAISGNQTGWGSDTQYF. The CDR3 region has the DNA TGTGCCATCAGTGGAAACCAGACAGGGTGGGGATCAGATACGCAGTATTTT.

This clonotype was seen more than once but under ten times. The chain uses TRBV21-1 and TRBJ2-1; the DNA was not compared with TRBD2, the D call given in the table. TRBV21-1 is a recognized pseudogene. The CDR3 runs 17 residues. The CDR3: CASSRCMSGGAYNEQFF. CDR3 nucleotide sequence: TGTGCCAGCAGCCGGTGCATGAGCGGGGGGGCCTACAATGAGCAGTTCTTC.

This clonotype showed up many times. The chain recombines TRBV27 with TRBJ2-7, with 11 bases aligning to TRBD2. This CDR3 is 15 amino acids long. V lost 3 bases and J lost 3; bases outside the gene matches: 4. Per the germline V gene, CDR1 is MNHEY and CDR2 is SMNVEV (reference sequence). DNA of the CDR3: TGTGCCAGCAGTTTCCACGGACTAGCGGGCTACGAGCAGTACTTC. The encoded protein is CASSFHGLAGYEQYF.

This clonotype was found many times. The V gene is TRBV10-2, the J gene TRBJ2-2; perhaps TRBD2 as D (5 bases). V lost 7 bases to trimming and J lost 7 bases, with 10 bases between them. The germline V gene has CDR1 WSHSY and CDR2 SAAADI. The CDR3 has 12 amino acids. In DNA form, the CDR3 reads TGCGCCAGCACCCCACGGGGCGGGGAGCTGTTTTTT. It yields the protein CASTPRGGELFF.